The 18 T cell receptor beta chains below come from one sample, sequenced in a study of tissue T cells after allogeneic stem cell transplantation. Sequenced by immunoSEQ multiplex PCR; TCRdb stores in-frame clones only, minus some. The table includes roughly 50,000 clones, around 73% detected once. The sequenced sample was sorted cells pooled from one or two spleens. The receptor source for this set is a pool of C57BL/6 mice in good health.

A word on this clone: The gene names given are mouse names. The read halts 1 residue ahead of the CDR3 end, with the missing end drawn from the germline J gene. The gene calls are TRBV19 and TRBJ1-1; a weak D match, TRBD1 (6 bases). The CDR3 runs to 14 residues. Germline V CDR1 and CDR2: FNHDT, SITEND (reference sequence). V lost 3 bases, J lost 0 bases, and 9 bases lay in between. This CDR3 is CASSRDIANTEVFF. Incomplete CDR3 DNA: TGTGCCAGCAGTAGGGACATTGCAAACACAGAAGTCTTC.

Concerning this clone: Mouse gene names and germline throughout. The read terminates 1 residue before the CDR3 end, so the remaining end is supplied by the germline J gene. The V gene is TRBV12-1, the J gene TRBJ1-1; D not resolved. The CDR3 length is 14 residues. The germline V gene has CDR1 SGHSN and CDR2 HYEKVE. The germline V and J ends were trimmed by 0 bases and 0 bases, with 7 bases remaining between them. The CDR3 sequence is CASSLRPANTEVFF. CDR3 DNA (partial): TGTGCCAGCTCTCTCAGGCCTGCAAACACAGAAGTCTTC. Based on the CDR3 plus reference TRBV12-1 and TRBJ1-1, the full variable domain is DSGVVQSPRHIIKEKGGRSVLTCIPISGHSNVVWYQQTLGKELKFLIQHYEKVERDKGFLPSRFSVQQFDDYHSEMNMSALELEDSAMYFCASSLRPANTEVFFGKGTRLTVV.

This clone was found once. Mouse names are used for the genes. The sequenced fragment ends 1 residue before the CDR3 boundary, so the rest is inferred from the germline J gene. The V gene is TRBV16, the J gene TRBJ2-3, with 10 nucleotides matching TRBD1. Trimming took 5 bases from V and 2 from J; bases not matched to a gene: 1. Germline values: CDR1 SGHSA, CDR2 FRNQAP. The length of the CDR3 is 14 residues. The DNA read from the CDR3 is TGTGCAAGCAGCGGACAGGGGGTTGCAGAAACGCTGTAT. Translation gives CASSGQGVAETLY. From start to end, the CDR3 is CASSGQGVAETLYF.

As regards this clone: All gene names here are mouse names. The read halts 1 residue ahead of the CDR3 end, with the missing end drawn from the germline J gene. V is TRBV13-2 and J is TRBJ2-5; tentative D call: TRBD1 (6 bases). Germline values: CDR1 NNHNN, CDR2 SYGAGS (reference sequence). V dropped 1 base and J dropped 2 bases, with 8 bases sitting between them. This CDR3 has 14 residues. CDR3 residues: CASGDRGSQDTQYF. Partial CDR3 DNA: TGTGCCAGCGGTGATAGGGGGTCCCAAGACACCCAGTAC.

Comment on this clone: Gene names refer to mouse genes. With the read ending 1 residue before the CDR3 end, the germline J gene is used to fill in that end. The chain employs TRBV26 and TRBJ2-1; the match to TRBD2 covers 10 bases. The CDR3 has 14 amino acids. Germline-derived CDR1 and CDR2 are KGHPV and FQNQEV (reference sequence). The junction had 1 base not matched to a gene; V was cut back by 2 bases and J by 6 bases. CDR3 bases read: TGTGCCAGCAGTCTGCTGGGGGGGCCTGCTGAGCAGTTC. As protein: CASSLLGGPAEQF. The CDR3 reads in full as CASSLLGGPAEQFF.

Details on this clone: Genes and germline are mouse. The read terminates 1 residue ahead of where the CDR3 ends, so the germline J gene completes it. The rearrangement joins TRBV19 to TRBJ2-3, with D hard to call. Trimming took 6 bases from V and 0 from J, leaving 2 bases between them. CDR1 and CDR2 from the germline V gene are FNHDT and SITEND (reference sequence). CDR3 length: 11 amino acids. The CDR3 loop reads CASNSAETLYF. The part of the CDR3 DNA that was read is TGTGCCAGCAATAGTGCAGAAACGCTGTAT.

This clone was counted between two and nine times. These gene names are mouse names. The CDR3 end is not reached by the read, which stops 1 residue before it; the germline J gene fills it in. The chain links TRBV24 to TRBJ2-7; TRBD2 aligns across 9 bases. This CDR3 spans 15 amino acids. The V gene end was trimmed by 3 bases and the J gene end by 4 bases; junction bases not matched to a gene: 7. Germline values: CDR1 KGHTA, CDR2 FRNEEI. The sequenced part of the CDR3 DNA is TGTGCCAGCAGTCTCACCGGGACTGGGAGGTATGAACAGTAC. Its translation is CASSLTGTGRYEQY. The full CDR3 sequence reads CASSLTGTGRYEQYF.

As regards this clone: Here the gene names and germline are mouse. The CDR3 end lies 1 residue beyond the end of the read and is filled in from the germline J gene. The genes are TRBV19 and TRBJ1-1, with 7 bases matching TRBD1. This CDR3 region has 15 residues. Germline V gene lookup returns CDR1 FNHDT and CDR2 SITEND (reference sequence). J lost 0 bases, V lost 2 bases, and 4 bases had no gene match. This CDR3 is CASSIGGQPNTEVFF. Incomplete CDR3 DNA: TGTGCCAGCAGTATTGGGGGACAGCCAAACACAGAAGTCTTC.

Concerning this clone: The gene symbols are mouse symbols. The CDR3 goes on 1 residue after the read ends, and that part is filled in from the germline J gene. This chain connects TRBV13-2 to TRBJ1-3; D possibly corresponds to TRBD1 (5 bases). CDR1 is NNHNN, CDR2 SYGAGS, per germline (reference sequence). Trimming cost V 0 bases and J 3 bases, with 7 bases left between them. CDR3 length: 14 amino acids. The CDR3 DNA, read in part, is TGTGCCAGCGGTGATGCGACAGATGGAAATACGCTCTAT. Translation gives CASGDATDGNTLY. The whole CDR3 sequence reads CASGDATDGNTLYF.

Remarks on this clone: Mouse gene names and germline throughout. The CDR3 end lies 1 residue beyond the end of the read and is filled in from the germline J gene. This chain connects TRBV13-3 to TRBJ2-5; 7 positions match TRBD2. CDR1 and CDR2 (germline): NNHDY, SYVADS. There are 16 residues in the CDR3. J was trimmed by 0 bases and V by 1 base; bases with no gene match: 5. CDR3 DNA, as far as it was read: TGTGCCAGCAGTGATAGCCTGGGGGTTAACCAAGACACCCAGTAC. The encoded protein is CASSDSLGVNQDTQY. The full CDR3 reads CASSDSLGVNQDTQYF. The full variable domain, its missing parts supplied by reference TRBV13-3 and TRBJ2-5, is EAAVTQSPRSKVAVTGGKVTLSCHQTNNHDYMYWYRQDTGHGLRLIHYSYVADSTEKGDIPDGYKASRPSQENFSLILELASLSQTAVYFCASSDSLGVNQDTQYFGPGTRLLVL.

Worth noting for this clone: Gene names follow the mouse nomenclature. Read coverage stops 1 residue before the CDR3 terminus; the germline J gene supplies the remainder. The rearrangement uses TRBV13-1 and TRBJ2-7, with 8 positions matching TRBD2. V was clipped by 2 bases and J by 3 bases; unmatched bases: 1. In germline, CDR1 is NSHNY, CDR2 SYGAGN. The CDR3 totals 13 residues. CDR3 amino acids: CASSELGVYEQYF. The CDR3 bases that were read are TGTGCCAGCAGTGAACTGGGGGTCTATGAACAGTAC.

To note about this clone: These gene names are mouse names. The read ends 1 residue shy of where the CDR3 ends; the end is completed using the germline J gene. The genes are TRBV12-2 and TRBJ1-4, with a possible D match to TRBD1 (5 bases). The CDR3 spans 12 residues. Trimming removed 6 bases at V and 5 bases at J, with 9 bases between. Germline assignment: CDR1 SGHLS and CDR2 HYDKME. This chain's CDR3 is CASLTGNERLFF. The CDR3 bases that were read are TGTGCCAGCCTCACAGGAAACGAAAGATTATTT.

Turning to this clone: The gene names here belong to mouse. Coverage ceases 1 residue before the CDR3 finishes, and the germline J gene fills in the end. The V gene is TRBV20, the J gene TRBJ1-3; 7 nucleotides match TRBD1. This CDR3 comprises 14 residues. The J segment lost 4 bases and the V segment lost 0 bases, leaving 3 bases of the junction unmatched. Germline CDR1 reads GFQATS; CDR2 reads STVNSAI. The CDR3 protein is CGARDTGAGNTLYF. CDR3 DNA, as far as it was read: TGTGGTGCTAGGGATACAGGGGCGGGAAATACGCTCTAT.

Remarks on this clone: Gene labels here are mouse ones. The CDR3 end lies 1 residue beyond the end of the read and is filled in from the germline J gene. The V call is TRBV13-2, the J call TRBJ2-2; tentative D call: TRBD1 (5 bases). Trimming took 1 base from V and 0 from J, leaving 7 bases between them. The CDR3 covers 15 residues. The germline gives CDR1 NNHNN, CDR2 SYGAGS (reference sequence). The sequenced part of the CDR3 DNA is TGTGCCAGCGGTGATACGACAGCAAACACCGGGCAGCTCTAC. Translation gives CASGDTTANTGQLY. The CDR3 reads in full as CASGDTTANTGQLYF.

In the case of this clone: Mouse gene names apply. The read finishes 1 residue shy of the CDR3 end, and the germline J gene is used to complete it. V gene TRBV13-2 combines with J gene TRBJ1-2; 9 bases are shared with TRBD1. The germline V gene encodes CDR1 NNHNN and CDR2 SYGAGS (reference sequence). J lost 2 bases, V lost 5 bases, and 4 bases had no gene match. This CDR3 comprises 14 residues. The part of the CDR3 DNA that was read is TGTGCCAGCGGGGCCGACAGGGGGAACTCCGACTACACC. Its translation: CASGADRGNSDYT. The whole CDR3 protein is CASGADRGNSDYTF.

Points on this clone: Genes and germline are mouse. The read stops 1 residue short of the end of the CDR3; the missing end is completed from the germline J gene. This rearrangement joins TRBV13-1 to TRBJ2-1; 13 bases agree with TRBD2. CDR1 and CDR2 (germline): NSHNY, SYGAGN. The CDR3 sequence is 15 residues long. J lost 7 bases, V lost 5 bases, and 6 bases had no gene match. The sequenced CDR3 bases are TGTGCCAGCAGCGGACTGGGGGGGCGCTGGGCTGAGCAGTTC. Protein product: CASSGLGGRWAEQF. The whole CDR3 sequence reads CASSGLGGRWAEQFF.

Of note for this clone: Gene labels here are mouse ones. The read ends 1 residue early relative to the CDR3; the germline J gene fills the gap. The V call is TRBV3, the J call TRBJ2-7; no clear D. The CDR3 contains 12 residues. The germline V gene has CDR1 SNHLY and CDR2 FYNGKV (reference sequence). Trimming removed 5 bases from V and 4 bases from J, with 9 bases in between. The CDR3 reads CASSPRDYEQYF. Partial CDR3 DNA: TGTGCCAGCAGCCCCCGGGATTATGAACAGTAC.

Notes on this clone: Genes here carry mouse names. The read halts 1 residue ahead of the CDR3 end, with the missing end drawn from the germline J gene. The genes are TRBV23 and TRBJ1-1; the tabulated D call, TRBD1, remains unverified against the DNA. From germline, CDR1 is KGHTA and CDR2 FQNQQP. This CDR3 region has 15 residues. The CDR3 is CSSTGTGASNTEVFF. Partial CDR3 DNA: TGCTCCAGCACCGGGACAGGGGCCTCAAACACAGAAGTCTTC.